In its sample, the clone carrying this T cell receptor beta chain was seen a few times. Its cognate antigen is unknown. This CDR3 spans 15 amino acids. The ends were cut back, 2 bases at V and 1 base at J, with 8 bases in the middle. Looked up from germline, CDR1 is MDHEN and CDR2 is SYDVKM. The source of the sample is a study of shared clonotypes between healthy human individuals. Study-wide results and limits: Across a handful of donors, naive CD4 shared roughly 5%, naive CD8 over 3%, memory CD4 roughly 2.2%, memory CD8 0.4%.

The donor population consisted of healthy HIV-negative adults with no recent acute infections or vaccinations. In the CD4+ fraction, cells were divided into CD45RA+ naive and CD45RA-negative memory subsets. Sorted-subset replicate PCR reactions contained approximately 190 ng DNA, corresponding to about 30,000 T cell genomes. Sequenced by immunoSEQ multiplex PCR; TCRdb stores in-frame clones only, minus some. The profile shows around 2,000,000 clones, 85% to 95% of them singletons. Sequencing was carried out using naive CD4+ T cells sorted from blood. Subset in this sample: CD45RA+ positively selected. The V gene is TRBV28, the J gene TRBJ2-2; D not certain. This TCR was recovered from a man aged 18 to 35 in good health. DNA of the CDR3: TGTGCCAGCAGTTTAGTTTCTGGGAACACCGGGGAGCTGTTTTTT. It yields the protein CASSLVSGNTGELFF.